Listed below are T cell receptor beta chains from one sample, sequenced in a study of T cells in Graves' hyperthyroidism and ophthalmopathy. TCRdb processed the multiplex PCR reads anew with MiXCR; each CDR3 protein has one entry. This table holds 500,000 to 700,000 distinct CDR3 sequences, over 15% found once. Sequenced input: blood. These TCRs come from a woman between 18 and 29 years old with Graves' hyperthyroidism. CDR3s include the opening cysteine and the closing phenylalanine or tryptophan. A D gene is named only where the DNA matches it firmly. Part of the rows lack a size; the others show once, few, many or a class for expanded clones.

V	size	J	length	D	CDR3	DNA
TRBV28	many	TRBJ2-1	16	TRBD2	CASSLPLAGVNNEQFF	TGTGCCAGCAGTTTACCCTTAGCGGGAGTTAACAATGAGCAGTTCTTC
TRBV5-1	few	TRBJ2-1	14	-	CASSLIAANNEQFF	TGCGCCAGCAGCTTGATCGCCGCAAACAATGAGCAGTTCTTC
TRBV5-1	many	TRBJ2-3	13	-	CASGKTVTDTQYF	TGCGCCAGCGGAAAGACCGTCACAGATACGCAGTATTTT
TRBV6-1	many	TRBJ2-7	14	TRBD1	CASRPDRVVYEQYF	TGTGCCAGCAGACCCGACAGGGTGGTTTACGAGCAGTACTTC
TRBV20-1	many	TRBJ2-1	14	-	CSASRQGRNDEQFF	TGCAGTGCTAGCCGCCAGGGGCGTAATGATGAGCAGTTCTTC
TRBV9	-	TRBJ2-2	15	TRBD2	CASSVVAGETGELFF	TGTGCCAGCAGCGTAGTCGCGGGGGAAACCGGGGAGCTGTTTTTT
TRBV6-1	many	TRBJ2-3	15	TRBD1	CASSQQGFRSDTQYF	TGTGCCAGCAGTCAACAGGGGTTTCGTTCAGATACGCAGTATTTT
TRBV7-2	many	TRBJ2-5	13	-	CASSLVPRETQYF	TGTGCCAGCAGCTTAGTTCCAAGGGAGACCCAGTACTTC
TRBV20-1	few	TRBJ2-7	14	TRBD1	CSASQTGISYEQYF	TGCAGTGCTAGCCAGACAGGGATCTCCTACGAGCAGTACTTC
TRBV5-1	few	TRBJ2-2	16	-	CASSLARGSNTGELFF	TGCGCCAGCAGCTTGGCGAGGGGGTCGAACACCGGGGAGCTGTTTTTT
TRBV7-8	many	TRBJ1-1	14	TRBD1	CASSLFSGGGEAFF	TGTGCCAGCAGCTTATTCTCAGGGGGAGGTGAAGCTTTCTTT
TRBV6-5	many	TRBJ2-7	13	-	CASSYRADYEQYF	TGTGCCAGCAGTTACCGGGCCGACTACGAGCAGTACTTC
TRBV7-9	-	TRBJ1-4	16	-	CASSSWVVLANEKLFF	TGTGCCAGCAGCTCCTGGGTAGTGTTGGCTAATGAAAAACTGTTTTTT